This entry concerns a single T cell receptor beta chain. Its antigen is not identified. The entry originates in a study of T cell repertoires in cytomegalovirus infection. Study-wide background: Matching HLA type and CMV infection were both indicated by public TCR beta signatures. The study, taken as a whole, reports: Summed frequency of shared TCR beta families picked out CMV carriers who also had the relevant HLA. What dominated the ex vivo response were HLA-C-restricted CMV-specific TCR beta clonotypes.

TCRdb ran MiXCR on the reads and lists one entry per CDR3 protein. The sample consists of about 890,000 distinct CDR3 sequences, under 40% of them appearing once. V lost 6 bases and J lost 4; bases outside the gene matches: 6. Germline CDR1 is WSHSY and CDR2 is SAAADI. The CDR3 is made up of 15 amino acids. V usage is TRBV10-2 and J usage is TRBJ1-6, with 7 bases that match TRBD1. This specimen was cultured CD8+ T cells from PBMCs, taken from culture after CMV antigen stimulation. This TCR derives from a human donor in good health (CMV status not recorded). Some clones in this sample may be carry-over from other donors' samples. This chain's CDR3 is CASSMPGGYNSPLHF. The CDR3 DNA sequence: TGCGCCAGCAGCATGCCAGGGGGTTATAATTCACCCCTCCACTTT.